This T cell receptor beta chain was identified during a study of blood T cells in healthy people across ages. Points from the study as a whole: TCR beta diversity was tightly associated with the proportion of naive T cells.

Alongside a J-beta primer mix, a sample-barcoded 5' primer served in a second PCR lasting about 6 to 11 cycles. A template-switch adaptor with 12 random nucleotides tagged each cDNA molecule. TCRdb independently ran MiXCR on the 5' RACE reads; one entry per CDR3 protein. There are just over 1 million distinct CDR3 sequences in the sample; 40% to 55% occur only once, and over 15% lies in the top ten. Roughly 9.2 milliliters was the volume of peripheral blood drawn from each donor. Concerning this clonotype: Its antigen is not identified.

The CDR3 has 14 amino acids. Germline V CDR1 and CDR2: MNHEY, SMNVEV (reference sequence). Trimming shortened V by 7 bases and J by 6 bases, and 16 bases separated the two germline ends. V is TRBV27 and J is TRBJ2-1; no reliable D call. This receptor was identified in a woman aged 60-75 years in good health. Sequencing input: blood. This CDR3 is CASTTPRVPNEQFF. CDR3 nucleotides: TGTGCCAGCACCACTCCCCGGGTTCCCAATGAGCAGTTCTTC.